This TCR beta chain was captured by sequencing in a study of control samples from healthy donors and cancer patients. Measured with immunoSEQ multiplex PCR; TCRdb has only the in-frame clones, and not every one. The profile shows around 50,000 clones, around 95% of them singletons. This clone has just one count. With 8 bases removed from V and 0 bases from J, the gap between germline ends came to 10 bases. This CDR3 contains 13 residues. The material sequenced was blood. This TCR was sampled from a woman in her thirties in good health. The J gene is TRBJ1-1, the V gene TRBV12-3 or TRBV12-4; D unclear. CDR3 loop: CASGSGLNTEAFF. DNA of the CDR3: TGTGCCAGCGGTTCGGGGTTGAACACTGAAGCTTTCTTT.